This entry lists 23 T cell receptor beta chains sequenced from one sample in a study of OX40 agonist ivuxolimab in advanced cancers. The method was immunoSEQ multiplex PCR; TCRdb's version includes in-frame clones alone and lacks a portion of them. Altogether some 80,000 clones are present, about 88% being singletons, with the ten largest covering 0.72%. Sequencing used CD4+ or CD8+ T cells sorted from blood, obtained in a trial of the OX40 agonist ivuxolimab. The receptors were gathered from an adult with an advanced solid tumor such as melanoma, head and neck, liver or kidney cancer.

In the case of this clone: Additional DNA sequences in this sample encode the identical CDR3. The CDR3 DNA sequence: TGTGCCAGCTCCCCCGGGATTCAAGAGACCCAGTACTTC. Its translation is CASSPGIQETQYF. The chain joins TRBV18 to TRBJ2-5; D perhaps matches TRBD2 (5 bases). The CDR3 extends over 13 amino acids. CDR1 and CDR2 (germline): KGHSH, LQKENI. Between the trimmed V and J ends, which lost 6 bases and 2 bases, there was a span of 10 bases. The whole variable domain, filled in from reference TRBV18 and TRBJ2-5, reads NAGVMQNPRHLVRRRGQEARLRCSPMKGHSHVYWYRQLPEEGLKFMVYLQKENIIDESGMPKERFSAEFPKEGPSILRIQQVVRGDSAAYFCASSPGIQETQYFGPGTRLLVL.

Notes on this clone: The junction does not match germline at one end; this may be a read error. The CDR3 spells CASSLDRVNTEAFF. In DNA form, the CDR3 reads TGTGCCAGCAGCCTAGACAGGGTGAACACTGAAGCTTTCTTT. This chain connects TRBV11-3 to TRBJ1-1; 7 positions agree with TRBD1. CDR3 length: 14 amino acids. Germline CDR1 reads SGHNT; CDR2 reads YENEEA.

In this sample, this clone turned up once. V and J are TRBV30 and TRBJ1-2; TRBD1 agrees at 7 bases. Germline assignment: CDR1 GTSNPN and CDR2 SVGIG (reference sequence). This CDR3 has 14 amino acids. J was trimmed by 4 bases and V by 4 bases; bases with no gene match: 9. Here the CDR3 reads CAWNPDRVPYGYTF. The CDR3 DNA reads TGTGCCTGGAACCCTGACAGGGTACCCTATGGCTACACCTTC.

V gene TRBV30 combines with J gene TRBJ2-3; 9 nucleotides agree with TRBD1. This CDR3 region has 13 residues. V trimming: 7 bases; J trimming: 4 bases; junction bases outside the gene matches: 6. Germline loops: CDR1 GTSNPN, CDR2 SVGIG (reference sequence). The CDR3 region has the DNA TGTGCCTCCCACAGGGGGCTCGCAGATACGCAGTATTTT. It specifies CASHRGLADTQYF.

The J gene is TRBJ2-3, the V gene TRBV5-1; 11 nucleotides match TRBD1. Germline V gene lookup returns CDR1 SGHRS and CDR2 YFSETQ. V was clipped by 4 bases and J by 5 bases; unmatched bases: 12. The CDR3 runs 17 residues. For the CDR3, the DNA is TGCGCCAGCAGCGGATACCGGGACAGGGGGGCCCGAGATACGCAGTATTTT. This translates into CASSGYRDRGARDTQYF. The variable domain in full, with the rest retrieved from reference TRBV5-1 and TRBJ2-3, is KAGVTQTPRYLIKTRGQQVTLSCSPISGHRSVSWYQQTPGQGLQFLFEYFSETQRNKGNFPGRFSGRQFSNSRSEMNVSTLELGDSALYLCASSGYRDRGARDTQYFGPGTRLTVL.

CDR3 bases: TGCAGCGTTTCGGGACAGGGGGCTCCCCCCTATGGCTACACCTTC. Amino acids: CSVSGQGAPPYGYTF. This chain joins TRBV29-1 and TRBJ1-2; TRBD1 matches 12 bases. This CDR3 has 15 residues. The V and J ends lost 5 bases and 4 bases, in that order; junction bases with no gene match: 8. Germline CDR1 SQVTM, CDR2 ANQGSEA. Full variable domain (missing parts from reference TRBV29-1 and TRBJ1-2): SAVISQKPSRDICQRGTSLTIQCQVDSQVTMMFWYRQQPGQSLTLIATANQGSEATYESGFVIDKFPISRPNLTFSTLTVSNMSPEDSSIYLCSVSGQGAPPYGYTFGSGTRLTVV.

With respect to this clone: Compared with germline, one end of the junction differs, possibly owing to a read error. This chain links TRBV6-4 with TRBJ2-7; TRBD1 might be the D (5 bases). The length of the CDR3 is 12 residues. Germline lookup yields CDR1 MRHNA and CDR2 SNTAGT. This chain's CDR3 is CAGSRQHYEQYF. The CDR3, as DNA: TGTGCCGGCAGTAGACAGCACTACGAGCAGTACTTC.

The chain couples TRBV5-1 to TRBJ2-3, with D unclear. CDR3 length equals 14 residues. Germline V gene data show CDR1 as SGHRS and CDR2 as YFSETQ. Between the trimmed V and J ends, which lost 7 bases and 3 bases, there was a span of 15 bases. CDR3 sequence: CASDMGSGTDTQYF. CDR3 nucleotides: TGCGCCAGCGACATGGGTTCTGGGACAGATACGCAGTATTTT.

V is TRBV5-1 and J is TRBJ1-5; 9 bases match TRBD1. V trimming: 4 bases; J trimming: 7 bases; junction bases outside the gene matches: 6. Germline V gene sequence: CDR1 SGHRS, CDR2 YFSETQ. CDR3 size: 14 residues. CDR3 in amino acids: CASSKGQGGQPQHF. The CDR3 DNA follows: TGCGCCAGCAGCAAGGGACAGGGAGGGCAGCCCCAGCATTTT.

The chain has TRBV4-1 and TRBJ2-5; D perhaps matches TRBD1 (5 bases). The CDR3 extends over 15 amino acids. The germline gives CDR1 MGHRA, CDR2 YSYEKL. Trimming removed 1 base from V and 3 bases from J, with 12 bases in between. The CDR3 DNA is TGCGCCAGCAGCCAAGGGCACGCAGGGAAAGAGACCCAGTACTTC. It translates to CASSQGHAGKETQYF.

The J gene is TRBJ2-1, the V gene TRBV5-4; TRBD2 matches 14 bases. Germline V CDR1 and CDR2: SGHNT, YYREEE (reference sequence). This CDR3 spans 19 amino acids. V lost 2 bases, J lost 0 bases, and 7 bases stayed unmatched. CDR3 region: CASSFGTSGSLSSYNEQFF. The CDR3, as DNA: TGTGCCAGCAGCTTCGGGACTAGCGGGAGTTTAAGCTCCTACAATGAGCAGTTCTTC.

The gene calls are TRBV11-2 and TRBJ2-1, with 9 bases aligning to TRBD2. Germline V CDR1 and CDR2: SGHAT, FQNNGV. This CDR3 has 15 residues. J lost 9 bases, V lost 5 bases, and 11 bases had no gene match. The DNA of the CDR3 is TGTGCCAGCAGCCCCGCGGGGGGGCCATTACGTGAGCAGTTCTTC. Translating it yields CASSPAGGPLREQFF.

CDR3 sequence: CASRGDQPQHF. The CDR3 coding sequence is TGTGCCAGCAGAGGAGATCAGCCCCAGCATTTT. The chain is built from TRBV28 and TRBJ1-5; no clear D gene. This CDR3 comprises 11 residues. CDR1 is MDHEN and CDR2 is SYDVKM in the germline V gene. Trimming removed 6 bases at V and 5 bases at J, with 5 bases between.

The rearrangement links TRBV7-8 to TRBJ2-7; 11 nucleotides match TRBD2. This CDR3 region has 17 residues. Germline V CDR1 and CDR2: SGHVS, FQNEAQ. V was pared by 2 bases and J by 7 bases, with 13 bases of the junction left unmatched. CDR3 bases: TGTGCCAGCAGCTTACTCGCTATAGGGACTAGCGGAGGGGAGCAGTACTTC. This sequence encodes CASSLLAIGTSGGEQYF.

The chain carries TRBV28 and TRBJ2-3; 7 bases agree with TRBD2. The junction had 2 bases not matched to a gene; V was cut back by 5 bases and J by 0 bases. The CDR3 has 14 amino acids. Germline-derived CDR1 and CDR2 are MDHEN and SYDVKM. CDR3 protein: CASSPGGSTDTQYF. The CDR3 region has the DNA TGTGCCAGCAGTCCGGGGGGTAGCACAGATACGCAGTATTTT.

The CDR3 loop reads CASSVGTGEEPLHF. The CDR3 DNA is TGTGCCAGCAGCGTAGGGACAGGGGAAGAGCCCCTCCACTTT. The chain couples TRBV9 to TRBJ1-6; TRBD1 matches 9 bases. Germline CDR1 is SGDLS and CDR2 is YYNGEE. Trimming at V came to 0 bases and at J to 13 bases, leaving 5 bases not matched to a gene. This CDR3 contains 14 residues.

This clone turned up a few times. This chain connects TRBV4-2 to TRBJ1-5; TRBD1 is a possible D gene (5 bases). Germline values: CDR1 LGHNA, CDR2 YNFKEQ. The CDR3 covers 14 residues. V was shortened by 1 base and J by 1 base, with 5 bases between the two germline ends. CDR3 sequence (DNA): TGTGCCAGCAGCCAAGGGGGGAGCAATCAGCCCCAGCATTTT. Protein: CASSQGGSNQPQHF.

The chain links TRBV15 to TRBJ1-4, with D perhaps TRBD1 (5 bases). The V and J ends lost 5 bases and 6 bases respectively, with 10 bases between them. The CDR3 is 13 residues long. Germline values: CDR1 LNHNV, CDR2 YYDKDF (reference sequence). The CDR3 sequence is CATSRGAYEKLFF. The CDR3 DNA reads TGTGCCACCAGCCGAGGGGCCTATGAAAAACTGTTTTTT.

The CDR3 loop is CASSYTDYSETQYF. The CDR3 bases are TGTGCCAGCAGTTACACGGACTATTCAGAGACCCAGTACTTC. V and J are TRBV6-5 and TRBJ2-5; D perhaps matches TRBD2 (6 bases). Trimming took 2 bases from V and 4 from J, leaving 11 bases between them. This CDR3 is built from 14 residues. Germline values: CDR1 MNHEY, CDR2 SVGAGI.

The chain employs TRBV18 and TRBJ2-7; TRBD1 aligns across 7 bases. The CDR3 length is 13 residues. In germline, CDR1 is KGHSH, CDR2 LQKENI. Losses at the gene ends were 6 bases for V and 5 bases for J; bases not matched to a gene: 7. CDR3 protein: CASSPQGDNEQYF. CDR3 DNA: TGTGCCAGCTCGCCCCAGGGGGACAACGAGCAGTACTTC.

CDR3 amino acids: CASSARLAGFHEQFF. CDR3 in DNA: TGTGCCAGCAGCGCCCGACTAGCGGGGTTTCATGAGCAGTTCTTC. The chain joins TRBV9 to TRBJ2-1, with 11 bases identical to TRBD2. Germline-derived CDR1 and CDR2 are SGDLS and YYNGEE. Trimming removed 3 bases from V and 8 bases from J; junction bases left unmatched: 7. The CDR3 has 15 amino acids.

This clone showed up just once. The V gene is TRBV9, the J gene TRBJ2-1; D may correspond to TRBD1 or TRBD2 (5 bases each). V lost 0 bases and J lost 2, with 9 bases in between. CDR3 size: 15 residues. Germline lookup yields CDR1 SGDLS and CDR2 YYNGEE. The CDR3 loop reads CASSVGGWTYNEQFF. The CDR3 nucleotides are TGTGCCAGCAGCGTAGGGGGGTGGACCTACAATGAGCAGTTCTTC.

This sequence joins TRBV7-2 and TRBJ2-2, with TRBD2 matching over 9 bases. Germline CDR1 SGHTA, CDR2 FQGNSA. V shed 4 bases and J 4 bases; nucleotides not matched to a gene: 7. The CDR3 sequence is 16 residues long. This CDR3 reads CASSSPGLATTGELFF. CDR3 nucleotide sequence: TGTGCCAGCAGCTCTCCGGGACTAGCCACCACCGGGGAGCTGTTTTTT.